Below, 5 T cell receptor beta chains from the same sample are listed, as sequenced in a study of cytomegalovirus exposure and HLA in healthy donors. Primers: 60 Vbeta forward and 13 Jbeta reverse. Here immunoSEQ multiplex PCR was the method, and the copy in TCRdb shows in-frame clones only, minus some. Counted here are roughly 26,000 clones, 55% to 75% occurring once; the ten biggest clones make up more than 3.5%. Sequenced input: PBMCs. The receptors stem from a woman aged 45-60 years in good health and CMV-seronegative.

This clone was seen a single time. The V call is TRBV29-1, the J call TRBJ2-5; a weak D match, TRBD1 (5 bases). Trimming shortened V by 6 bases and J by 4 bases, and 15 bases separated the two germline ends. Germline CDR1 reads SQVTM; CDR2 reads ANQGSEA. The CDR3 is 13 residues long. CDR3 loop: CSVGQAKGETQYF. DNA of the CDR3: TGCAGCGTGGGGCAGGCGAAGGGAGAGACCCAGTACTTC.

This clone was recorded once. This same CDR3 is encoded by further DNA sequences in the sample. This chain joins TRBV9 and TRBJ1-1; D possibly corresponds to TRBD1 (5 bases). This CDR3 is built from 13 residues. Germline V CDR1 and CDR2: SGDLS, YYNGEE. V gave up 0 bases and J gave up 4 bases, with 7 bases separating them. The CDR3 nucleotides are TGTGCCAGCAGCGTAGGGCAGGGCACTGAAGCTTTCTTT. It is translated as CASSVGQGTEAFF. The whole variable domain, filled in from reference TRBV9 and TRBJ1-1, reads DSGVTQTPKHLITATGQRVTLRCSPRSGDLSVYWYQQSLDQGLQFLIQYYNGEERAKGNILERFSAQQFPDLHSELNLSSLELGDSALYFCASSVGQGTEAFFGQGTRLTVV.

This chain links TRBV12-5 with TRBJ1-1, with TRBD1 matching 9 bases. The junction had 2 bases not matched to a gene; V was cut back by 5 bases and J by 4 bases. This CDR3 region has 13 residues. Germline CDR1 and CDR2: LGHNT and FRNRAP. CDR3 sequence: CASGGDRVTEAFF. The CDR3, as DNA: TGTGCTAGTGGTGGGGACAGGGTCACTGAAGCTTTCTTT.

The CDR3 nucleotides read TGTGCCAGTAGCCGGGGCGGGGGCCTCAACACTGAAGCTTTCTTT. Translation gives CASSRGGGLNTEAFF. The chain recombines TRBV19 with TRBJ1-1; D possibly corresponds to TRBD1 (6 bases). Germline CDR1 reads LNHDA; CDR2 reads SQIVND (reference sequence). The length of the CDR3 is 15 residues. The V end lost 6 bases, the J end lost 2 bases, and 16 bases lay between the germline ends.

This clone was seen a handful of times. The chain combines TRBV10-1 with TRBJ2-1; 15 positions match TRBD2. The V segment lost 6 bases and the J segment 10 bases; nucleotides outside the gene matches: 7. Per germline, CDR1 WNHNN and CDR2 SYGVQD (reference sequence). The CDR3 runs to 15 residues. The CDR3 here is CASRRTSGGAEEQFF. As DNA, the CDR3 is TGCGCCAGCAGGAGGACTAGCGGGGGGGCGGAGGAGCAGTTCTTC.